One sample yielded the 14 T cell receptor beta chains listed below, sequenced in a study of CD8+ T cells in alopecia areata. Specified treatment: oral pan-JAK inhibitor, 5-10 mg twice daily. Peripheral blood and lesional scalp punch biopsies were taken from alopecia areata patients. After isolation, RNA underwent reverse transcription to generate cDNA as the sequencing template. Measured with immunoSEQ multiplex PCR; TCRdb has only the in-frame clones, and not every one. The sample contains approximately 5,400 clones, about 65% of which appear only once. The source material was skin, sampled at week 24, from a patient treated with tofacitinib. These receptors were taken from a human donor with alopecia areata.

The J gene is TRBJ1-6, the V gene TRBV4-2; 10 bases map to TRBD1. The germline CDR1 and CDR2 sequences are LGHNA and YNFKEQ. The CDR3 is 14 residues long. Trimming at V came to 5 bases and at J to 9 bases, leaving 4 bases not matched to a gene. CDR3 sequence reads: CASSARDRGSPLHF. The CDR3 DNA is TGTGCCAGCAGCGCCCGGGACAGGGGTTCACCCCTCCACTTT.

This clone was counted a few times. This CDR3 reads CASRSRTDTQYF. As DNA, the CDR3 is TGTGCCAGCAGATCTAGAACAGATACGCAGTATTTT. The rearrangement joins TRBV11-2 to TRBJ2-3; D unclear. Trimming left V 6 bases short and J 3 bases short, with 7 bases between. The germline V gene has CDR1 SGHAT and CDR2 FQNNGV. This CDR3 is built from 12 residues.

The CDR3 DNA follows: TGTGCCAGCAGATATTCGGCAGAGGGAGACGAGACCCAGTACTTC. This gives the protein CASRYSAEGDETQYF. The chain links TRBV5-6 to TRBJ2-5, with D possibly being TRBD2 (5 bases). Germline CDR1 is SGHDT and CDR2 is YYEEEE. The CDR3 consists of 15 residues. The V end lost 5 bases, the J end lost 5 bases, and 19 bases lay between the germline ends.

The rearrangement uses TRBV11-1 and TRBJ2-5, with TRBD1 matching 10 bases. The CDR3 is 15 amino acids. The germline CDR1 and CDR2 sequences are SGHAT and FQDESV (reference sequence). Trimming removed 5 bases from V and 5 bases from J; junction bases left unmatched: 8. CDR3 region: CASSEGQGIGETQYF. The CDR3 nucleotides read TGTGCCAGCAGCGAGGGACAGGGGATAGGTGAGACCCAGTACTTC.

The chain is built from TRBV12-5 and TRBJ2-7; D call uncertain. The V end lost 2 bases, the J end lost 4 bases, and 3 bases lay between the germline ends. Germline CDR1 is LGHNT and CDR2 is FRNRAP. This CDR3 has 11 amino acids. The CDR3 region has the DNA TGTGCTAGTGGTTTGATGTACGAGCAGTACTTC. Its protein is CASGLMYEQYF.

The chain employs TRBV9 and TRBJ2-1, with a weak D call TRBD1 (6 bases). CDR1 is SGDLS and CDR2 is YYNGEE in the germline V gene. V was trimmed by 3 bases and J by 4 bases, leaving 14 bases between them. The CDR3 is made up of 15 amino acids. This CDR3 is CASSASFDRYNEQFF. CDR3 DNA: TGTGCCAGCAGCGCATCCTTCGACAGGTACAATGAGCAGTTCTTC.

This chain joins TRBV30 and TRBJ1-6, with 12 positions matching TRBD1. CDR3 length: 15 residues. Losses at the gene ends were 5 bases for V and 7 bases for J; bases not matched to a gene: 6. The germline gives CDR1 GTSNPN, CDR2 SVGIG (reference sequence). CDR3 region: CAWAGTGGYNSPLHF. In nucleotides, the CDR3 is TGTGCCTGGGCCGGGACAGGGGGCTACAATTCACCCCTCCACTTT.

This clone was counted a single time. The J gene is TRBJ2-2, the V gene TRBV2; 11 bases align to TRBD2. Germline lookup yields CDR1 SNHLY and CDR2 FYNNEI. V trimming: 10 bases; J trimming: 6 bases; junction bases outside the gene matches: 19. The CDR3 loop spans 18 amino acids. CDR3 DNA sequence: TGTGCCACTACCCGCGAGACTAGCGGGGTTGGTTTGCCCGGGGAGCTGTTTTTT. Amino acid sequence: CATTRETSGVGLPGELFF.

The J gene is TRBJ2-1, the V gene TRBV6-5; D is unresolved. Looked up from germline, CDR1 is MNHEY and CDR2 is SVGAGI. This CDR3 is 13 amino acids long. V lost 6 bases and J lost 2, with 8 bases in between. The CDR3 region is CASSPGPYNEQFF. The CDR3 region has the DNA TGTGCCAGCAGCCCGGGCCCCTACAATGAGCAGTTCTTC.

The V call is TRBV30, the J call TRBJ1-2; D is unclear. V was cut by 5 bases and J by 4 bases, with 17 bases left in between. Per the germline V gene, CDR1 is GTSNPN and CDR2 is SVGIG (reference sequence). The length of the CDR3 is 14 residues. The CDR3 protein is CAWCVYRKTYGYTF. CDR3 in DNA: TGTGCCTGGTGCGTTTATAGAAAGACCTATGGCTACACCTTC.

This chain links TRBV6-5 with TRBJ1-5; D gene unclear. Germline V CDR1 and CDR2: MNHEY, SVGAGI. The CDR3 has 13 amino acids. V was shortened by 2 bases and J by 4 bases, with 6 bases between the two germline ends. The CDR3 DNA reads TGTGCCAGCAGTTACGGCCGTAATCAGCCCCAGCATTTT. This encodes CASSYGRNQPQHF.

This chain uses TRBV9 with TRBJ2-1; D may be TRBD2 (6 bases). The CDR3 has 13 residues. Germline V gives CDR1 SGDLS, CDR2 YYNGEE. Trimming stripped 4 bases from V and 12 bases from J, with 17 bases between. The CDR3 loop reads CASSPPGGFVQFF. CDR3 bases: TGTGCCAGCAGCCCCCCCGGGGGATTCGTGCAGTTCTTC.

In this sample, this clone turned up a few times. V is TRBV6-4 and J is TRBJ2-1; 7 nucleotides agree with TRBD2. This CDR3 is built from 16 residues. V lost 5 bases, J lost 2 bases, and 9 bases stayed unmatched. CDR1 and CDR2 (germline): MRHNA, SNTAGT. The CDR3 region has the DNA TGTGCCAGCAGTCCTAAAGCGGGGAGCCCCTACAATGAGCAGTTCTTC. Translating it yields CASSPKAGSPYNEQFF.

This clone appeared a few times. The rearrangement links TRBV6-6 to TRBJ2-1, with unresolved D. Trimming took off 0 bases at V and 5 bases at J, with 8 bases between the two ends. The germline V gene encodes CDR1 MNHNY and CDR2 SVGAGI (reference sequence). The CDR3 sequence is 14 residues long. CDR3 sequence reads: CASSYSRSNNEQFF. Written as DNA, the CDR3 is TGTGCCAGCAGTTACTCTCGCAGTAACAATGAGCAGTTCTTC.